This is a list of T cell receptor beta chains from one sample in a study of breast tumors, draining lymph nodes, adjacent tissues. In TCRdb, the multiplex PCR reads were re-called with MiXCR into one record per CDR3 protein. The table shows over 200,000 distinct CDR3 sequences, with nearly 35% occurring only once. The sequenced material came from axillary lymph node tissue. These receptor sequences come from a female donor with breast cancer. Some clones in this sample may be carry-over from other donors' samples. The conserved cysteine and the conserved F or W are not part of the CDR3 here. Each record gives: CDR3 length, D gene, V gene, J gene, CDR3 protein. The D gene is left open where the match is weak.

13,-,TRBV7-9,TRBJ2-1,ASSPGTRARDEQF
14,-,TRBV7-8,TRBJ2-3,ASSVEVLQIPDTQY
14,-,TRBV7-3,TRBJ2-2,ASSLLGGANTGELF
14,-,TRBV2,TRBJ2-5,ASSPDYVTGGETQY
13,TRBD1,TRBV10-3,TRBJ2-3,AIRGTGSSYNEQY
14,-,TRBV20-1,TRBJ2-6,SARRPGGSGANVLT
11,-,TRBV6-6,TRBJ1-6,ASSYPLGSPLH
13,TRBD2,TRBV7-9,TRBJ2-3,ASRGLAGARNEQY
11,-,TRBV2,TRBJ1-2,ASSDRDDTGYT
11,-,TRBV5-1,TRBJ2-5,ASSLWGEETQY
11,-,TRBV20-1,TRBJ2-7,SARATGTYEQY
12,TRBD1,TRBV9,TRBJ1-3,ASSVGTGGNTIY
19,TRBD2,TRBV7-6,TRBJ2-3,ASSPVAGGPLRGRYTDTQY
13,-,TRBV19,TRBJ1-3,ASTSYRSSGNTIY
12,-,TRBV7-8,TRBJ2-5,ASSLDRVQEAQY
12,TRBD1,TRBV19,TRBJ1-6,ATTDRGFYSPLH
13,TRBD1,TRBV7-8,TRBJ2-1,ASSPDRGRSNEQF
13,-,TRBV7-2,TRBJ1-2,ASSPPQRRYYGYT
12,-,TRBV7-9,TRBJ1-6,ASSLAARNSPLH
12,-,TRBV29-1,TRBJ2-1,SAPGDNLYNEQF
14,-,TRBV4-1,TRBJ2-3,ASSQNILSSTDTQY
11,-,TRBV12-3/TRBV12-4,TRBJ2-5,ASSLAQQETQY
13,TRBD1,TRBV29-1,TRBJ1-3,SVRTGEGAGNTIY
12,-,TRBV6-5,TRBJ2-3,ASRRSSGTDTQY
15,-,TRBV18,TRBJ1-5,ASSPLAIDSFNQPQH
12,TRBD1,TRBV3-1,TRBJ1-6,ASSHRDREPPLH
11,TRBD1,TRBV10-3,TRBJ1-1,ATSPGTVTEAF
11,TRBD1,TRBV24-1,TRBJ1-5,ASVTGQGQPQH
11,-,TRBV29-1,TRBJ1-6,SVAIGSNQPLH
14,TRBD2,TRBV20-1,TRBJ2-3,SASGLAGALGDTQY
15,TRBD1,TRBV4-2,TRBJ2-1,ASSLSWGRDRGNEQF
10,TRBD2,TRBV2,TRBJ2-3,ASSAGGDTQY
12,TRBD1,TRBV11-3,TRBJ2-5,ASGPGTAQGTQY
15,TRBD2,TRBV20-1,TRBJ2-2,SARDLGGGIIGGELF
10,-,TRBV18,TRBJ2-3,ASSERSDTQY
11,TRBD1,TRBV6-6,TRBJ1-5,ASSWDRGQPQH
12,-,TRBV7-7,TRBJ2-5,ASSFSSTQETQY
13,TRBD2,TRBV7-7,TRBJ2-5,ASSRTSGERETQY
10,-,TRBV7-6,TRBJ2-3,ASSTQGSSQY
12,-,TRBV29-1,TRBJ1-2,SASNVKDQGGYT
13,TRBD2,TRBV7-7,TRBJ2-5,ARSGLAGLAETQY
17,-,TRBV24-1,TRBJ1-5,ATSEVRGVAFAKNQPQH
14,-,TRBV5-1,TRBJ2-5,ASSPGQGGFEETQY
12,-,TRBV9,TRBJ2-3,ASSAARGLDTQY
11,TRBD1,TRBV5-1,TRBJ2-7,ASSSQGASEQY
13,TRBD2,TRBV5-1,TRBJ2-1,ASSRGVGSYNEQF
12,-,TRBV9,TRBJ1-5,ASSVGYSNQPQH
11,-,TRBV12-3/TRBV12-4,TRBJ2-1,ASSIRVLNEQF
14,TRBD1,TRBV5-5,TRBJ1-6,ASSLDPGGYNSPLH
15,TRBD2,TRBV29-1,TRBJ2-4,SVVGSGSGVTKNIQY
13,-,TRBV7-3,TRBJ2-5,ASSPIPASRETQY
14,-,TRBV28,TRBJ2-3,ASSSPGETGTDTQY
14,-,TRBV14,TRBJ1-4,ASSHGGRRSNEKLF
11,TRBD1,TRBV6-6,TRBJ1-2,ATRQGASYGYT
13,-,TRBV19,TRBJ1-2,ASDGQRQDNYGYT
14,-,TRBV9,TRBJ1-3,ASSVSGQNSGNTIY
15,TRBD2,TRBV24-1,TRBJ2-1,ATSRVSSGSTNNEQF
12,-,TRBV28,TRBJ1-2,ASRPLGLESGYT
14,-,TRBV7-9,TRBJ1-4,ASSLRSAGGNEKLF
12,-,TRBV19,TRBJ1-2,ASSTAGGLYGYT